What follows are 29 T cell receptor beta chains derived from one specimen sequenced in a study of CD8+CD57+ T cells in acquired aplastic anemia. Profiles of TCR beta VDJ and CDR3 were generated from a genomic DNA template. MiXCR was run by TCRdb on the reads, yielding one entry per CDR3 protein. The sample consists of around 250,000 distinct CDR3 sequences, 50% to 70% of them appearing once. Input material: sorted CD4+, CD8+, or CD8+CD57+ T cells (not recorded which) from PBMCs. These receptors all come from a human donor with severe aplastic anemia or a healthy control (not recorded which).

The chain couples TRBV7-9 to TRBJ2-1; the D is unclear. The germline V gene encodes CDR1 SEHNR and CDR2 FQNEAQ (reference sequence). The germline V and J ends were trimmed by 0 bases and 4 bases, with 13 bases remaining between them. CDR3 size: 16 residues. The CDR3 loop reads CASSLAQVATYNEQFF. CDR3 in DNA: TGTGCCAGCAGCTTAGCTCAGGTGGCAACTTACAATGAGCAGTTCTTC.

This chain links TRBV9 with TRBJ2-5, with D perhaps matching TRBD2 (6 bases). From germline, CDR1 is SGDLS and CDR2 YYNGEE. V was clipped by 3 bases and J by 1 base, with 13 bases between them. CDR3 size: 15 residues. In nucleotides, the CDR3 is TGTGCCAGCAGCGGCGCGGCGGGGTTCCAAGAGACCCAGTACTTC. This translates into CASSGAAGFQETQYF.

The genes are TRBV9 and TRBJ2-7; 10 bases are a match to TRBD1. CDR3 length equals 15 residues. V lost 5 bases to trimming and J lost 4 bases; unmatched junction nucleotides: 9. Germline V gene data show CDR1 as SGDLS and CDR2 as YYNGEE. Here the CDR3 DNA reads TGTGCCAGCAGTTTATTCGGACAGGGGGGGTACGAGCAGTACTTC. It encodes CASSLFGQGGYEQYF.

As regards this clonotype: The junction and the germline gene differ at one end; a read error may be behind it. The rearrangement links TRBV5-1 to TRBJ2-7; D could derive from TRBD1 or TRBD2 (5 bases each). CDR1 SGHRS and CDR2 YFSETQ come from the germline V gene. The CDR3 has 13 amino acids. In nucleotides, the CDR3 is TGTGCCAGCTCCTTTGGGGGCTCCTACGAGCAGTACTTC. Translating gives CASSFGGSYEQYF. The full variable domain, rest sourced from reference TRBV5-1 and TRBJ2-7, is KAGVTQTPRYLIKTRGQQVTLSCSPISGHRSVSWYQQTPGQGLQFLFEYFSETQRNKGNFPGRFSGRQFSNSRSEMNVSTLELGDSALYLCASSFGGSYEQYFGPGTRLTVT.

The V and J genes are TRBV12-3 or TRBV12-4 and TRBJ2-2; the match to TRBD2 covers 9 bases. The V segment lost 1 base and the J segment 1 base; nucleotides outside the gene matches: 10. The CDR3 has 19 residues. The CDR3 coding sequence is TGTGCCAGCAGTTTAGGACTAGGGCGGGGGGGCCGGAACACCGGGGAGCTGTTTTTT. Residues: CASSLGLGRGGRNTGELFF.

The rearrangement links TRBV5-1 to TRBJ2-7, with D perhaps given as TRBD1 or TRBD2 (5 bases each). V lost 1 base and J lost 7, with 18 bases in between. Germline V CDR1 and CDR2: SGHRS, YFSETQ. This CDR3 is 15 amino acids long. The CDR3 DNA follows: TGCGCCAGCAGCTTGCCAGGGACCACCACCGGGGAGCAGTACTTC. This encodes CASSLPGTTTGEQYF.

The chain has TRBV19 and TRBJ1-2, with 9 nucleotides matching TRBD1. The CDR3 is 15 residues long. CDR1 is LNHDA and CDR2 is SQIVND in the germline V gene (reference sequence). Trimming took 5 bases from V and 4 from J; bases not matched to a gene: 8. CDR3 loop: CASSDNRGRGYGYTF. The CDR3 region has the DNA TGTGCCAGTAGTGACAACAGGGGGCGCGGCTATGGCTACACCTTC.

This clonotype was counted ten times or more. The rearrangement links TRBV9 to TRBJ1-4; D might be TRBD1 (5 bases). The length of the CDR3 is 15 residues. Germline-derived CDR1 and CDR2 are SGDLS and YYNGEE. Trimming took 0 bases from V and 4 from J, leaving 10 bases between them. CDR3 in DNA: TGTGCCAGCAGCGTAGGTTTAGGGGTTAATGAAAAACTGTTTTTT. This encodes CASSVGLGVNEKLFF.

The chain links TRBV6-5 to TRBJ1-6; D is unresolved. V lost 6 bases, J lost 6 bases, and 12 bases lay in between. The CDR3 loop spans 14 amino acids. Germline CDR1 is MNHEY and CDR2 is SVGAGI. CDR3 coding DNA: TGTGCCAGCAGGTCCGGGAACGGTAATTCACCCCTCCACTTT. Translation gives CASRSGNGNSPLHF.

Ten or more counts support this clonotype. The chain combines TRBV29-1 with TRBJ1-2, with 8 bases matching TRBD1. The CDR3 contains 14 residues. Germline assignment: CDR1 SQVTM and CDR2 ANQGSEA. Trimming took 6 bases from V and 4 from J; bases not matched to a gene: 10. The CDR3 bases are TGCAGCGTCGATAGGGCAGGGGGCACCTATGGCTACACCTTC. Residues: CSVDRAGGTYGYTF.

This clonotype was seen more than once but under ten times. The V gene is TRBV5-1, the J gene TRBJ1-3, with D maybe TRBD1 (6 bases). The CDR3 length is 15 residues. Trimming cost V 0 bases and J 4 bases, with 11 bases left between them. In germline, CDR1 is SGHRS, CDR2 YFSETQ. In nucleotides, the CDR3 is TGCGCCAGCAGCTTGGTTGCAGGGGCAGGAAACACCATATATTTT. Residues: CASSLVAGAGNTIYF.

Only a few counts were recorded for this clonotype. The chain recombines TRBV7-2 with TRBJ2-7; 15 positions match TRBD2. CDR1 is SGHTA and CDR2 is FQGNSA in the germline V gene. The CDR3 length is 18 residues. Losses at the gene ends were 2 bases for V and 0 bases for J; bases not matched to a gene: 5. The DNA of the CDR3 is TGTGCCAGCAGCTTAATTGGACTAGCGGGAGGGTCCTCCTACGAGCAGTACTTC. Residues: CASSLIGLAGGSSYEQYF.

The chain has TRBV30 and TRBJ1-2; unclear D gene. The V gene lost 5 bases and the J gene lost 4 bases, with 20 bases spanning the gap. CDR1 is GTSNPN and CDR2 is SVGIG in the germline V gene (reference sequence). The CDR3 length is 15 residues. The CDR3 loop is CAWDPAPPTPYGYTF. DNA of the CDR3: TGTGCCTGGGACCCGGCCCCCCCTACGCCCTATGGCTACACCTTC.

With respect to this clonotype: The final CDR3 position lacks the conserved phenylalanine or tryptophan, pointing to a likely read error. This chain uses TRBV28 with TRBJ1-2, with no clear D. The CDR3 runs 14 residues. CDR1 is MDHEN and CDR2 is SYDVKM in the germline V gene. V was shortened by 3 bases and J by 0 bases, with 8 bases between the two germline ends. Here the CDR3 DNA reads TGTGCCAGCAGTTTGTTCATCACTAACTATGGCTACACCCTC. Translated: CASSLFITNYGYTL.

This clonotype has a single count. This rearrangement joins TRBV10-1 to TRBJ1-6; D remains unclear. Germline-derived CDR1 and CDR2 are WNHNN and SYGVQD (reference sequence). Trimming took 4 bases from V and 10 from J, leaving 17 bases between them. The CDR3 extends over 15 amino acids. In DNA, the CDR3 is TGCGCCAGCAGTGGGTCGGGCAAAAAGAGCTCACCCCTCCACTTT. The encoded protein is CASSGSGKKSSPLHF.

The rearrangement links TRBV7-9 to TRBJ2-1, with a weak D call TRBD2 (6 bases). Per germline, CDR1 SEHNR and CDR2 FQNEAQ (reference sequence). The V end lost 7 bases, the J end lost 6 bases, and 10 bases lay between the germline ends. The CDR3 is 12 amino acids. The CDR3 coding sequence is TGTGCCAGCAACCTCGGGGGCAATGAGCAGTTCTTC. Its protein product is CASNLGGNEQFF.

The DNA for the CDR3 is TGTGCCAGCAGCTTAGTGCTACAGGTGACGAACACCGGGGAGCTGTTTTTT. As protein: CASSLVLQVTNTGELFF. This chain connects TRBV11-2 to TRBJ2-2; D might be TRBD1 (5 bases). This CDR3 has 17 amino acids. The V end was cut by 1 base, the J end by 0 bases, with 12 bases between. CDR1 and CDR2 from the germline V gene are SGHAT and FQNNGV.

This clonotype was seen a handful of times. This chain links TRBV10-3 with TRBJ2-1; 10 bases agree with TRBD2. The CDR3 has 14 residues. CDR1 and CDR2 from the germline V gene are ENHRY and SYGVKD. Unmatched junction bases numbered 6, after V lost 6 bases and J lost 7 bases. The CDR3 protein is CAISLAGGRNEQFF. The CDR3 nucleotides are TGTGCCATCAGCTTAGCGGGAGGAAGGAATGAGCAGTTCTTC.

V gene TRBV7-2 combines with J gene TRBJ2-7, with 16 bases matching TRBD2. CDR1 is SGHTA and CDR2 is FQGNSA in the germline V gene. The CDR3 is 19 residues long. J was trimmed by 0 bases and V by 1 base; bases with no gene match: 6. The CDR3 bases are TGTGCCAGCAGCTTAGTGGGACTAGCGGGGGGGCAGAACTCCTACGAGCAGTACTTC. Its protein is CASSLVGLAGGQNSYEQYF.

At least ten counts were recorded for this clonotype. The chain employs TRBV28 and TRBJ2-1, with 8 bases matching TRBD2. Germline V gene lookup returns CDR1 MDHEN and CDR2 SYDVKM. V lost 7 bases to trimming and J lost 3 bases; unmatched junction nucleotides: 5. This CDR3 region has 14 residues. The CDR3 protein is CASMAGGDYNEQFF. CDR3 in DNA: TGTGCCAGCATGGCGGGGGGCGACTACAATGAGCAGTTCTTC.

This clonotype has a handful of counts. This chain connects TRBV9 to TRBJ2-2, with D maybe TRBD2 (5 bases). V lost 1 base and J 1 base, leaving 8 bases between the germline ends. CDR3 length: 15 amino acids. CDR1 is SGDLS, CDR2 YYNGEE, per germline. The CDR3 reads CASSVRAENTGELFF. The CDR3 DNA sequence: TGTGCCAGCAGCGTAAGAGCGGAGAACACCGGGGAGCTGTTTTTT. The full variable domain, its missing parts supplied by reference TRBV9 and TRBJ2-2, is DSGVTQTPKHLITATGQRVTLRCSPRSGDLSVYWYQQSLDQGLQFLIQYYNGEERAKGNILERFSAQQFPDLHSELNLSSLELGDSALYFCASSVRAENTGELFFGEGSRLTVL.

Comment on this clonotype: As the CDR3 is not closed by the conserved phenylalanine or tryptophan, this likely results from a read error. The V call is TRBV2, the J call TRBJ1-1; D not certain. This CDR3 has 14 amino acids. Germline CDR1 reads SNHLY; CDR2 reads FYNNEI. The V and J ends lost 6 bases and 4 bases respectively, with 15 bases between them. The CDR3 DNA reads as TGTGCCAGCAGGATGTCGAATCAGAGCACTGAAGCTTTCCTT. Translation gives CASRMSNQSTEAFL.

V and J are TRBV10-3 and TRBJ2-5; no clear D. The CDR3 is 11 residues long. Trimming took off 10 bases at V and 5 bases at J, with 11 bases between the two ends. Germline V gives CDR1 ENHRY, CDR2 SYGVKD. CDR3 sequence (DNA): TGTGCCAGCGCGGAAGGGGAGACCCAGTACTTC. This encodes CASAEGETQYF.

The V gene is TRBV10-2, the J gene TRBJ1-2, with 7 bases matching TRBD1. CDR1 WSHSY and CDR2 SAAADI come from the germline V gene. This CDR3 is 13 amino acids long. V shed 4 bases, J shed 6 bases, and the junction held 5 bases outside the gene matches. CDR3 in amino acids: CASSAGTVDGYTF. Here the CDR3 DNA reads TGCGCCAGCAGTGCCGGGACAGTGGATGGCTACACCTTC.

The rearrangement links TRBV7-8 to TRBJ1-6; 9 bases fit TRBD1. The CDR3 is made up of 16 amino acids. Germline lookup yields CDR1 SGHVS and CDR2 FQNEAQ. V was clipped by 5 bases and J by 9 bases; unmatched bases: 11. In DNA, the CDR3 is TGTGCCAGCAGCCTAGGAGTCGGGACAGGGACTTCACCCCTCCACTTT. Translation gives CASSLGVGTGTSPLHF.

This clonotype turned up a few times. This chain links TRBV29-1 with TRBJ1-1; D call uncertain. The CDR3 contains 11 residues. Germline V gives CDR1 SQVTM, CDR2 ANQGSEA. V was trimmed by 6 bases and J by 1 base, leaving 6 bases between them. The CDR3 loop is CSVEGNTEAFF. The CDR3 DNA is TGCAGCGTCGAGGGGAACACTGAAGCTTTCTTT.

The chain links TRBV5-6 to TRBJ2-7; tentatively, D is TRBD2 (7 bases). Trimming stripped 0 bases from V and 7 bases from J, with 23 bases between. CDR3 size: 17 residues. The germline CDR1 and CDR2 sequences are SGHDT and YYEEEE. The CDR3 loop is CASSLVSGGPSYNEQYF. DNA for the CDR3: TGTGCCAGCAGCTTGGTGTCCGGGGGGCCCTCCTACAATGAGCAGTACTTC.

The rearrangement uses TRBV20-1 and TRBJ1-2; D is ambiguous. V shed 2 bases and J shed 0 bases, with 7 bases lying between them. From germline, CDR1 is DFQATT and CDR2 SNEGSKA (reference sequence). The CDR3 totals 13 residues. This CDR3 is CSARRPANYGYTF. The CDR3 region has the DNA TGCAGTGCTAGACGTCCGGCTAACTATGGCTACACCTTC.

CDR3 DNA: TGCGCCAGCAGCTTTTGTCTCGTCCAGGGGGGACCCTCGAACACTGAAGCTTTCTTT. This translates into CASSFCLVQGGPSNTEAFF. The chain couples TRBV5-1 to TRBJ1-1; 7 nucleotides align to TRBD1. V was pared by 2 bases and J by 1 base, with 17 bases of the junction left unmatched. This CDR3 spans 19 amino acids. Germline V gene sequence: CDR1 SGHRS, CDR2 YFSETQ.